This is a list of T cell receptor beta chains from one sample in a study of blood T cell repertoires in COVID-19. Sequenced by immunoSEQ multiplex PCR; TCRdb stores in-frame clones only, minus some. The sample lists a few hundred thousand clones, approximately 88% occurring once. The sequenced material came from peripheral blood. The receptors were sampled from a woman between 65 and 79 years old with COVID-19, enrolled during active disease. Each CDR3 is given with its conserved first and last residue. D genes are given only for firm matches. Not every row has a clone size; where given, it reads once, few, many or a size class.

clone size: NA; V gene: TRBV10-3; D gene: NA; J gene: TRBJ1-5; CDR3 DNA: TGTGCCATCAGTGAAGGGGGGGGGCGCGGACAGCCCCAGCATTTT; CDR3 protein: CAISEGGGRGQPQHF
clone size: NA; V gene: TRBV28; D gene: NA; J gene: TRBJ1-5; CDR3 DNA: TGTGCCAGCAGAGCTGGGGGCTTGAGCAATCAGCCCCAGCATTTT; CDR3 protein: CASRAGGLSNQPQHF
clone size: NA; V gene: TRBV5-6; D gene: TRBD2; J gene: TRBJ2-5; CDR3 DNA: TGTGCCAGCAGCATCTTACTAGCGTACCAAGAGACCCAGTACTTC; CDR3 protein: CASSILLAYQETQYF
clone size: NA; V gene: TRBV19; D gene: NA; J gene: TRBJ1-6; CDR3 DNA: TGTGCCACAAGCCGGGCAGGGCGGAATTCACCCCTCCACTTT; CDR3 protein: CATSRAGRNSPLHF
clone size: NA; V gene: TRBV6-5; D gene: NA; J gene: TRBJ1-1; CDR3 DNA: TGTGCCAGCAGTTCTACAGGATTTAACACTGAAGCTTTCTTT; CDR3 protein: CASSSTGFNTEAFF
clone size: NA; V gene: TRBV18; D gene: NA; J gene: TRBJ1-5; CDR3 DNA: TGTGCCAGCTCATCCTCCGGGAGCAATCAGCCCCAGCATTTT; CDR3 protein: CASSSSGSNQPQHF
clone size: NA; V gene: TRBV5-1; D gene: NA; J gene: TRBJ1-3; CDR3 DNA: TGCGCCAGCAGCTCCCGACAGGTTGCCTCCTCTGGAAACACCATATATTTT; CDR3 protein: CASSSRQVASSGNTIYF
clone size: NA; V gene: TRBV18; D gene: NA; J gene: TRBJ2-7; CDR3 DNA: TGTGCCAGCTCACCACCCCGGACTCTCTACGAGCAGTACTTC; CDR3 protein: CASSPPRTLYEQYF
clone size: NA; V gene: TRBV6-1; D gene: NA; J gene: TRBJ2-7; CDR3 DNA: TGTGCCAGCAGCCGAATCGACAGGACCGAGCAGTACTTC; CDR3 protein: CASSRIDRTEQYF
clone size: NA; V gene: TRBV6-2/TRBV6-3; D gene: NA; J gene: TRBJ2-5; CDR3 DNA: TGTGCCAGCAGTTCACAAGGTCCCCGAGGGACCCAGTACTTC; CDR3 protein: CASSSQGPRGTQYF
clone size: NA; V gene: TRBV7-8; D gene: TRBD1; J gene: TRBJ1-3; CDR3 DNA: TGTGCCAGCAGACCGGGACAGGGAGACACCATATATTTT; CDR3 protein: CASRPGQGDTIYF
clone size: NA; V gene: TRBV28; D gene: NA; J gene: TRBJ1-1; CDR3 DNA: TGTGCCAGCAATGGACTCGACCGAGAAGCTTTCTTT; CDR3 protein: CASNGLDREAFF
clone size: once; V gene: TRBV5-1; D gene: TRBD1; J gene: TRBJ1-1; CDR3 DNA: TGCGCCAGCAGGGGGGCAACAGGGGCGAACACTGAAGCTTTCTTT; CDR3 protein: CASRGATGANTEAFF
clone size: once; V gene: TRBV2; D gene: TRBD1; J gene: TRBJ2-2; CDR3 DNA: TGTGCCAGCACCACAGGGGGGACGAACACCGGGGAGCTGTTTTTT; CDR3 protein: CASTTGGTNTGELFF
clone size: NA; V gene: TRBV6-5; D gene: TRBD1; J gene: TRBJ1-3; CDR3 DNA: TGTGCCAGCAGCGGGGGACAGGGCACTGGAAACACCATATATTTT; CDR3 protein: CASSGGQGTGNTIYF
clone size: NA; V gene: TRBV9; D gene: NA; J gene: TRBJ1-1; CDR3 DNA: TGTGCCAGCAGCGTAGATGCAGGGCGAACTGAAGCTTTCTTT; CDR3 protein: CASSVDAGRTEAFF
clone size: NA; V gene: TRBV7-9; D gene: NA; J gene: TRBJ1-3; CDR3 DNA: TGTGCCAGCAGCCGGACAGTCTCTGGAAACACCATATATTTT; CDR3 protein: CASSRTVSGNTIYF
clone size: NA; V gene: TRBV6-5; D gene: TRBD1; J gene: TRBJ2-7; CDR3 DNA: TGTGCCAGCAGCGTAGCGGACAGGGGGTCCTACGAGCAGTACTTC; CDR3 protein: CASSVADRGSYEQYF
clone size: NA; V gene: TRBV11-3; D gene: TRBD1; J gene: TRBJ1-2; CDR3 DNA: TGTGCCAGCAGCTTAAAGTCCGGGACAGGGAGCGGCTACACCTTC; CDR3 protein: CASSLKSGTGSGYTF
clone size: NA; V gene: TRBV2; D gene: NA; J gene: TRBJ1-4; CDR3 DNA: TGTGCCAGCAGTGTTACCGCAGGGGTCAGTCAGGAAAAACTGTTTTTT; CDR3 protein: CASSVTAGVSQEKLFF
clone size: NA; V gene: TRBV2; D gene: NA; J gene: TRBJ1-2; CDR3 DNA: TGTGCCAGCAGTGATAACAGTCGTGGCTACACCTTC; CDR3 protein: CASSDNSRGYTF
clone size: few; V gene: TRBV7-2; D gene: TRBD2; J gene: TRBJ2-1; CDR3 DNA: TGTGCCAGCAGATATATGGCCGGCGGGGGGAATGAGCAGTTCTTC; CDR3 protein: CASRYMAGGGNEQFF
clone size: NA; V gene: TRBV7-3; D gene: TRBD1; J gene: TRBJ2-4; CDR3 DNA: TGTGCCAGCAGCCCAGGACAGGGGGAGGGCAACATTCAGTACTTC; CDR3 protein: CASSPGQGEGNIQYF
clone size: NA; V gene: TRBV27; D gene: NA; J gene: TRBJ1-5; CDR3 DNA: TGTGCCAGCAGTCCCAACTTAGTTATCAATCAGCCCCAGCATTTT; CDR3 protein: CASSPNLVINQPQHF
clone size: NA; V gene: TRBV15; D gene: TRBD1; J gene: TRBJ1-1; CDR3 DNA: TGTGCCACCAGCTCGGACAGGACCAACACTGAAGCTTTCTTT; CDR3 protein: CATSSDRTNTEAFF
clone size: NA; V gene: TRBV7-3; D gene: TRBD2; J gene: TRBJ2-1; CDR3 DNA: TGTGCCAGCAGCCCGGGACTAGCGGGAAATGAGCAGTTCTTC; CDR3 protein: CASSPGLAGNEQFF
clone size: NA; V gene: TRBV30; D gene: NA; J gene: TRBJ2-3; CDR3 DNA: TGTGCCTGGAGGCAGACTGGAACAGATACGCAGTATTTT; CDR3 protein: CAWRQTGTDTQYF
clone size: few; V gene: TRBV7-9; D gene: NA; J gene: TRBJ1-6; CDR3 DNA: TGTGCCAGCAGCTTAGCGCTATCACCCCTCCACTTT; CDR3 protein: CASSLALSPLHF